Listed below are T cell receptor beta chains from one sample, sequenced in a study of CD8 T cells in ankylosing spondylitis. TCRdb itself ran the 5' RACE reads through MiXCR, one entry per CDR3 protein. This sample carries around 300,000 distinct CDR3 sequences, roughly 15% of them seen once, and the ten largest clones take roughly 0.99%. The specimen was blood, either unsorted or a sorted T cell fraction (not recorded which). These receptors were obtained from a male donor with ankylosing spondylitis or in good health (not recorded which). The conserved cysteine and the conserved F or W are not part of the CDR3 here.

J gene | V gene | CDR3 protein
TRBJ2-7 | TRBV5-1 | ASRPGASPYEQY
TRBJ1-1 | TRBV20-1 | SALGGAAF
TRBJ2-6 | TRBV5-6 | ASRPVGGLSGANVLT
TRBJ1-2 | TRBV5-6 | ASSFKTGSYGYT
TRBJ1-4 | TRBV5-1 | ASSLIPVNEKLF
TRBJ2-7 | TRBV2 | ASSDYGSYEQY
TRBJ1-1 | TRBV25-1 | ASSPLGGRSTEAF
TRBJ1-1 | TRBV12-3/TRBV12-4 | ASSLDGGDAEAF
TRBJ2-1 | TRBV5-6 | ASSFEPGRGSYNEQF
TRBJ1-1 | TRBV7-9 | ASSGGWFTEAF
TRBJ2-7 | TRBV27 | ASSPRTRSYEQY
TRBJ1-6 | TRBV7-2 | ASSLTLALINSPLH
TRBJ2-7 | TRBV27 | ASSSIAGAGEQY
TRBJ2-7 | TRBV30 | ASTTPSSYEQY
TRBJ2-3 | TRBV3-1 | ASSLETSGGTDTQY
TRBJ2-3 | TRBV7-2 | ASSRGSGGADTQY
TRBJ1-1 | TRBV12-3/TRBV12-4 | ASSIDRVVMNTEAF
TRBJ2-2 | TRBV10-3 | AISTGADGGELF
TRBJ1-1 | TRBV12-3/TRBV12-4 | ASRARTGGQVDRSKAF
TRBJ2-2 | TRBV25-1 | ASSAAGGVGELF
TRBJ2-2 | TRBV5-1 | ASSLDGTGVGELF
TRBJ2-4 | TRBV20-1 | SATQGRGSRSGVLLAKNIQY
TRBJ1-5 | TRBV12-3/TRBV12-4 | ASSPGARNQPQH
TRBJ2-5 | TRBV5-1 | ASSPGGGKETQY
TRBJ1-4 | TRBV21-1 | ASSKQRGFEKLF
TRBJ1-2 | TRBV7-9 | ASSFKAYGYT
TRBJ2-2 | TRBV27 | ASSSPPFGQEIGELF
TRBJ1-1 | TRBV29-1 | SVVEVAEAF